Listed here is a single TCR beta chain. Its matching antigen is unknown. Libraries were prepared by immunoSEQ multiplex PCR; TCRdb keeps only in-frame clonotypes and omits some of them. The table shows about 98,000 clones, with 82% occurring only once. These data are taken from a study of radiotherapy plus CTLA-4 blockade in lung cancer. Overall study: Overall, 18% of patients showed an objective response, while 31% attained disease control.

Study-wide results and caveats: In blood, after radiotherapy plus ipilimumab, tumor-derived TCR clones expanded.

V lost 5 bases to trimming and J lost 4 bases; unmatched junction nucleotides: 6. CDR3 length: 16 residues. Germline assignment: CDR1 SGHTA and CDR2 FQGTGA. Specimen: peripheral blood, collected from a patient treated with radiotherapy plus ipilimumab. The chain is built from TRBV7-3 and TRBJ2-5; TRBD2 agrees at 14 bases. The source is a human donor with non-small cell lung cancer who had a partial response to radiotherapy plus ipilimumab. DNA of the CDR3: TGTGCCAGCAGCCCGTCGGGACTAGCGGGAGCAGAGACCCAGTACTTC. Protein sequence: CASSPSGLAGAETQYF.